The clone carrying this T cell receptor (beta chain) was counted ten times or more. V dropped 6 bases and J dropped 8; count of bases not matched to a gene: 11. The CDR3 has 13 residues. CDR1 is SQVTM and CDR2 is ANQGSEA in the germline V gene. The authors obtained PBMCs from 9 to 10 ml of fresh peripheral blood. The investigators amplified TCR beta CDR3 regions from RNA transcripts. Researchers ran a first-round RT-PCR on the TCR CDR3 using the HTBI primer set. TCRdb reprocessed the multiplex PCR reads via MiXCR and lists one record per CDR3 protein. Of roughly 710,000 distinct CDR3 sequences in the sample, over 35% are singletons; the top ten hold more than 25%. The data belong to a study of T cells in Graves' hyperthyroidism and ophthalmopathy.

The chain joins TRBV29-1 to TRBJ1-1, with 8 bases fitting TRBD1. Material: blood. The TCR sequence derives from a woman between 35 and 50 years old with Graves' hyperthyroidism. The DNA of the CDR3 is TGCAGCGTCGGGAGTGGGACAGGTGGAGAAGCTTTCTTT. Its protein is CSVGSGTGGEAFF.